The text below deals with one TCR beta chain. The data were obtained in a study of CXCR3-negative and CXCR3-positive naive CD8 T cells. Study-wide background: There were about 135 million TRB reads altogether, and each library had about 1.5 +/- 0.3 million of them.

The CDR3 consists of 16 residues. Germline CDR1 reads SNHLY; CDR2 reads FYNNEI. The TRB libraries of cDNA were built by UMI-labeled 5' RACE. No DNA is given; TCRdb re-called the 5' RACE reads and lists each CDR3 protein once. The sample table sets out roughly 8,000 distinct CDR3 sequences. Cells that were CD45RO-CCR7+CD27+CD95- constituted naive CD8+ T cells. V is TRBV2 and J is TRBJ1-3; lacking DNA, the TRBD1 call made by TCRdb goes unchecked. This clonotype was obtained from a human donor in good health. Some clones in this sample may be carry-over from other donors' samples. The specimen was naive CXCR3- CD8+ T cells from blood. The subset was: CD45RO-CCR7+CD27+CD95- naive CD8+ T cells lacking CXCR3 (TNR3-). The chain's CDR3 is CATLGAGGSSGNTIYF.